A single sample gave rise to the 19 T cell receptor beta chains below, sequenced in a study of blood T cells in healthy people across ages. Next came a second PCR, run for roughly 6 to 11 cycles, which used a sample-barcoded 5' primer along with a J-beta primer mix. MiXCR, applied by TCRdb to the 5' RACE reads, yields one record per CDR3 protein. The sample includes 450,000 to 650,000 distinct CDR3 sequences, about 24% seen only once; the top ten take roughly 10%. These sequences were also reported in another study, on T cells of mothers and their children.

Sequenced: blood. The receptors originated from a boy younger than 18 in good health.

J is TRBJ2-7 and V is TRBV5-1, with D unresolved. Trimming removed 0 bases at V and 5 bases at J, with 6 bases between. Per germline, CDR1 SGHRS and CDR2 YFSETQ. This CDR3 is 12 amino acids long. This chain's CDR3 is CASSLADDEQYF. The CDR3 DNA reads as TGCGCCAGCAGCTTGGCTGACGACGAGCAGTACTTC.

This chain uses TRBV7-2 with TRBJ2-5; the D gene is possibly TRBD2 (5 bases). Gene TRBJ2-1 matches the end of the DNA better, so the J call may be wrong. Germline assignment: CDR1 SGHTA and CDR2 FQGNSA. This CDR3 is built from 13 residues. The CDR3 sequence is CASSFDPGGEQFF. The CDR3 coding sequence is TGTGCCAGCAGCTTTGACCCTGGAGGTGAGCAGTTCTTC.

The V gene is TRBV27, the J gene TRBJ1-2; D perhaps matches TRBD1 (5 bases). V dropped 4 bases and J dropped 6 bases, with 18 bases sitting between them. The CDR3 covers 15 residues. In germline, CDR1 is MNHEY, CDR2 SMNVEV (reference sequence). This CDR3 reads CASSSPWGGEDGYTF. CDR3 coding DNA: TGTGCCAGCAGTTCCCCCTGGGGAGGGGAGGATGGCTACACCTTC.

This clonotype was counted only a few times. The rearrangement links TRBV7-9 to TRBJ2-7; the D is unclear. Per the germline V gene, CDR1 is SEHNR and CDR2 is FQNEAQ (reference sequence). Trimming removed 4 bases from V and 4 bases from J, with 11 bases in between. This CDR3 region has 13 residues. CDR3 nucleotides: TGTGCCAGCAGCTGGGGAAGCCTTTACGAGCAGTACTTC. This gives the protein CASSWGSLYEQYF.

The J gene is TRBJ1-5, the V gene TRBV7-2; the D is unclear. CDR1 is SGHTA, CDR2 FQGNSA, per germline. The CDR3 is 12 residues long. V shed 5 bases and J shed 9 bases, with 11 bases lying between them. The CDR3 DNA follows: TGTGCCAGCAGCGACACCCCGGGGCCCCAGCATTTT. It codes for CASSDTPGPQHF.

J is TRBJ2-1 and V is TRBV4-3; TRBD2 matches at 7 bases. This CDR3 is built from 16 residues. Germline-derived CDR1 and CDR2 are LGHNA and YSLEER. V shed 4 bases and J 7 bases; nucleotides not matched to a gene: 13. The CDR3 reads CASSRAGSGERNEQFF. CDR3 coding DNA: TGCGCCAGCAGCCGGGCGGGGAGCGGGGAGAGGAATGAGCAGTTCTTC.

J is TRBJ2-2 and V is TRBV29-1; possibly TRBD2 for D (5 bases). CDR3 length: 13 amino acids. Per germline, CDR1 SQVTM and CDR2 ANQGSEA. V lost 4 bases and J 4 bases, leaving 10 bases between the germline ends. The CDR3 is CSVVDSLTGELFF. The DNA of the CDR3 is TGCAGCGTTGTGGACTCGCTCACCGGGGAGCTGTTTTTT.

In this sample, this clonotype turned up a few times. V and J are TRBV3-1 and TRBJ2-1; D is perhaps TRBD1 or TRBD2 (5 bases each). Germline assignment: CDR1 LGHDT and CDR2 YNNKEL (reference sequence). CDR3 length: 15 residues. Trimming removed 1 base from V and 5 bases from J, with 12 bases in between. CDR3 nucleotide sequence: TGTGCCAGCAGCCAAGTCCGGGACGTTAACAATGAGCAGTTCTTC. Amino acid sequence: CASSQVRDVNNEQFF.

The gene calls are TRBV5-1 and TRBJ2-6; D gene uncertain. V was shortened by 0 bases and J by 0 bases, with 16 bases between the two germline ends. The CDR3 has 19 amino acids. Germline V CDR1 and CDR2: SGHRS, YFSETQ. The CDR3 sequence is CASSLDHVAVYSGANVLTF. The CDR3 bases are TGCGCCAGCAGCTTGGATCATGTGGCTGTTTACTCTGGGGCCAACGTCCTGACTTTC.

About this clonotype itself: The CDR3 carries no conserved terminal phenylalanine or tryptophan, so it likely arises from a read error. The DNA is omitted, as the CDR3 cannot be located on it reliably, and the CDR3 follows TCRdb's listing. V is TRBV20-1 and J is TRBJ2-7; TRBD1, the table's D call, was not compared with the DNA. Per germline, CDR1 DFQATT and CDR2 SNEGSKA (reference sequence). The CDR3 spans 14 residues, counting both ends. CDR3 loop: CSASNAQTNYEQCL.

The V call is TRBV2, the J call TRBJ2-1; D unresolved. The germline CDR1 and CDR2 sequences are SNHLY and FYNNEI. The germline V and J ends were trimmed by 0 bases and 0 bases, with 6 bases remaining between them. The CDR3 length is 15 residues. CDR3 in DNA: TGTGCCAGCAGTGAAGCTACGAGCTCCTACAATGAGCAGTTCTTC. Translated, it gives CASSEATSSYNEQFF. Looking up the rest from reference TRBV2 and TRBJ2-1 gives the full variable domain: EPEVTQTPSHQVTQMGQEVILRCVPISNHLYFYWYRQILGQKVEFLVSFYNNEISEKSEIFDDQFSVERPDGSNFTLKIRSTKLEDSAMYFCASSEATSSYNEQFFGPGTRLTVL.

In DNA, the CDR3 is TGTGCCAGCAGTATAGGACCCCGCTATGGCTACACCTTC. It is translated as CASSIGPRYGYTF. The chain carries TRBV12-3 or TRBV12-4 and TRBJ1-2; D call uncertain. There are 13 residues in the CDR3. The V and J ends lost 5 bases and 4 bases respectively, with 11 bases between them.

This clonotype was seen more than once but under ten times. This chain uses TRBV6-2 or TRBV6-3 with TRBJ1-4; D ambiguous. From germline, CDR1 is MNHEY and CDR2 SVGEGT. Deletions cut 0 bases from V and 5 bases from J, with 13 bases between. The CDR3 covers 16 residues. The CDR3 DNA reads TGTGCCAGCAGTTACTCGACGGACCTCCCGAATGAAAAACTGTTTTTT. Translation gives CASSYSTDLPNEKLFF.

This clonotype occurred many times. The rearrangement uses TRBV7-2 and TRBJ2-1; possibly TRBD1 for D (6 bases). The germline V and J ends were trimmed by 5 bases and 0 bases, with 11 bases remaining between them. Germline values: CDR1 SGHTA, CDR2 FQGNSA. This CDR3 has 15 amino acids. CDR3 sequence: CASSAGQSSYNEQFF. DNA for the CDR3: TGTGCCAGCAGCGCCGGACAGAGCTCCTACAATGAGCAGTTCTTC.

The chain uses TRBV24-1 and TRBJ2-2, with TRBD2 matching 7 bases. Trimming cost V 3 bases and J 6 bases; bases outside gene matches: 15. CDR1 KGHDR and CDR2 SFDVKD come from the germline V gene. The CDR3 runs 18 residues. The CDR3: CATSDPTTDGAGAGELFF. The CDR3, as DNA: TGTGCCACCAGTGATCCAACAACGGACGGTGCGGGGGCCGGGGAGCTGTTTTTT.

This clonotype has more than one count but fewer than ten. The chain recombines TRBV7-2 with TRBJ2-7, with 9 bases matching TRBD1. Unmatched junction bases numbered 13, after V lost 4 bases and J lost 6 bases. This CDR3 spans 16 amino acids. Germline CDR1 reads SGHTA; CDR2 reads FQGNSA. CDR3 in DNA: TGTGCCAGCAGCTCTACGGGCGGACAGGGGTACGGCGAGCAGTACTTC. Amino acids: CASSSTGGQGYGEQYF.

The J gene is TRBJ1-1, the V gene TRBV29-1, with D uncertain. V lost 4 bases, J lost 5 bases, and 8 bases lay in between. CDR1 is SQVTM, CDR2 ANQGSEA, per germline. The CDR3 sequence is 11 residues long. CDR3 nucleotides: TGCAGCGTTGGTACGGAGACTGAAGCTTTCTTT. It codes for CSVGTETEAFF.

The chain joins TRBV20-1 to TRBJ2-1; TRBD2 agrees at 10 bases. V lost 5 bases and J lost 9; bases outside the gene matches: 16. The length of the CDR3 is 16 residues. Per the germline V gene, CDR1 is DFQATT and CDR2 is SNEGSKA (reference sequence). CDR3 loop: CSAHLVLAGLAPEQFF. CDR3 coding DNA: TGCAGTGCTCACCTCGTACTAGCGGGACTTGCCCCTGAGCAGTTCTTC.

On this clonotype itself: This CDR3 is missing its conserved last phenylalanine or tryptophan, likely due to a read error. This chain joins TRBV7-2 and TRBJ2-1; D uncertain. Trimming left V 2 bases short and J 10 bases short, with 12 bases between. The CDR3 consists of 13 residues. The germline CDR1 and CDR2 sequences are SGHTA and FQGNSA. DNA for the CDR3: TGTGCCAGCAGCTTATCCCCGGAAGGGGAGCAGTTCCTC. Amino acids: CASSLSPEGEQFL.